Described below is a single T cell receptor (beta chain) sequence and its context. Its antigen is unknown. This record belongs to a study of T cell clonotyping in hematopoietic cell transplantation. Sequencing was performed with immunoSEQ multiplex PCR; in TCRdb, only in-frame clones are kept and a portion is missing. The sample gives just over 7,500 clones, approximately 92% of which show up once; approximately 4.8% is in the top ten. Study outcomes and limitations: CD4 and CD8 repertoire contributions could not be separated without sorting.

Germline CDR1 SGHTA, CDR2 FQGNSA. The V and J ends lost 5 bases and 0 bases respectively, with 11 bases between them. The CDR3 runs to 15 residues. The starting material was PBMCs, obtained 180 days after allogeneic stem cell transplant. This clonotype was sampled from a female patient aged 50-59 years who had an allogeneic stem cell transplant from an unrelated donor, so the T cells may come from the graft donor. Some clones in this sample may be carry-over from other donors' samples. The chain is built from TRBV7-2 and TRBJ1-5; D is ambiguous. CDR3 coding DNA: TGTGCCAGCAGCCCTGACAACTATAGCAATCAGCCCCAGCATTTT. Protein: CASSPDNYSNQPQHF.